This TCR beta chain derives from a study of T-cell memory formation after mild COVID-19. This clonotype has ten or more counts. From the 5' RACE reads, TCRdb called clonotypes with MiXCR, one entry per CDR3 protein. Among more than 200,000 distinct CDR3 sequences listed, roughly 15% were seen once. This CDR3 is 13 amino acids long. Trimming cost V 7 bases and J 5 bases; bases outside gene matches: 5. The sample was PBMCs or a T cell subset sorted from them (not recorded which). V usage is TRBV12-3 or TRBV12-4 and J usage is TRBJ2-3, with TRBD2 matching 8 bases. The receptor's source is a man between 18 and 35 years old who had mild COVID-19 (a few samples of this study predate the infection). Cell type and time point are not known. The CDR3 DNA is TGTGCCAGCACCTCAAGCGGGGGAGATACGCAGTATTTT. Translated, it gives CASTSSGGDTQYF.